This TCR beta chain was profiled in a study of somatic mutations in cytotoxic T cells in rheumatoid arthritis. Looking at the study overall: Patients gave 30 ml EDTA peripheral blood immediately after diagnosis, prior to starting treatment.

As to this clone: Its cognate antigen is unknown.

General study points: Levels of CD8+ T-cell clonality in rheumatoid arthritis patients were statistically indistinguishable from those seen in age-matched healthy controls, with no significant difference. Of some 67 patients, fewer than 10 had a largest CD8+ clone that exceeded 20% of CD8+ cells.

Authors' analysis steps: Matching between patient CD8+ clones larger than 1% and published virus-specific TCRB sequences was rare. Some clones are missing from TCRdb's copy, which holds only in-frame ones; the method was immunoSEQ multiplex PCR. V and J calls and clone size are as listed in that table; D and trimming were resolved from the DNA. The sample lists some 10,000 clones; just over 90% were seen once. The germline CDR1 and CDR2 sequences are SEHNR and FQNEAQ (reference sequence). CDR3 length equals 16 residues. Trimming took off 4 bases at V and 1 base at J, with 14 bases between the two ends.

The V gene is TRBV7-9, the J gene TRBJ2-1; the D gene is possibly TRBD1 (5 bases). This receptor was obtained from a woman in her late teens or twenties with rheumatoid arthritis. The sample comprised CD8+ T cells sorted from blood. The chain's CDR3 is CASSSRDRGSYNEQFF. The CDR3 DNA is TGTGCCAGCAGCTCCAGAGATAGGGGTTCCTACAATGAGCAGTTCTTC.